The present TCR beta chain was sequenced within a study of identical twins (dated by TCRdb to between 2015 and 2016). About the full investigation: To test whether fetal clonotypes persist, this study deep-sequenced TCR alpha and beta repertoires from monozygotic twins, from unrelated adults of various ages, and from cord blood. Replicate twin experiments were performed at different times using different library preparation protocols to rule out contamination. Beyond this particular receptor, the publication reports: In monozygotic twins, recombination models systematically underestimated out-of-frame TCR alpha sharing, but the models matched the sharing seen between unrelated individuals. Out-of-frame TCR alpha sequences shared between twins showed an excess of low generation-probability sequences compared with coincidental sharing between unrelated individuals. The excess sharing between twins in beta out-of-frame sequences was weaker because fewer shared sequences reduced the signal-to-noise ratio. Because the same donors could not be followed over many years, the conclusions relied on cross-sectional statistical analysis. Abundant cord blood beta clonotypes carried fewer insertions; young adult naive repertoires showed a weaker similar trend, while memory repertoires showed none. Zero-insertion analyses could be partly confounded by invariant T cells such as MAIT and iNKT, although diverse VJ usage argued against such confounding for most clonotypes.

This clonotype appeared a few times. Its antigen is still unknown. Base qualities are not at hand, and no much larger clone is one base apart. The junction carries 24 bases between V and J, which are trimmed by 0 bases and 8 bases respectively. The CDR3 goes from the cysteine to the phenylalanine over 18 residues. Left in the record is the CDR3 DNA by itself, 54 bases read in frame from the first base. CDR1 and CDR2 are drawn from the germline V gene: SGHRS, YFSETQ. Library creation used 5' RACE. The run used an Illumina HiSeq 2000. A universal primer binding site was added through template switching, and the final cDNA carried a unique molecular identifier so that TCR cDNA molecules could be counted accurately. Specific primers in the conserved constant-segment region were used to synthesize first-strand cDNA for the TCR alpha and beta chains. Each cDNA library was double barcoded, with a SMART-Mk sample barcode plus Illumina barcodes, to control for contamination. TruSeq adapter sequences along with Illumina sample barcodes were introduced in two successive PCR steps. The TCR alpha and beta cDNA libraries were sequenced on the Illumina HiSeq platform using custom primers. Per the original workflow: MiGEC was used to process raw reads and extract unique molecular identifiers, and MiXCR was used to find CDR3 positions. Recombination models were inferred per individual with the repgenHMM and IGoR tools using an EM algorithm. The tcR package in R was used for shared clonotype analysis, with sharing normalized by the product of cloneset sizes. Out-of-frame nonproductive sequences were analyzed to study raw recombination free of thymic and clonal selection effects. Using fastp at Q25 and MiXCR, TCRdb reprocessed the public reads and kept productive beta chains. Rows are unified per CDR3 protein, each entry keeping the most common DNA and genes. The V and J calls and clone size are TCRdb's, not the authors'. This sample gives approximately 210,000 distinct CDR3 sequences in total; more than 15% of them show up just once. The ten biggest clones cover 35% to 45% of the sample.

Only healthy Caucasian donors were included. Three pairs of female monozygotic twins, all aged 18 to 29 years, were included in the twin cohort. Positive isolation kits from Invitrogen were used to isolate CD4+ and CD8+ T cell populations. These same records also appear under a second study, on T cells expressing NK-cell markers. Per the second study: TCR beta-chain repertoires were profiled in sorted CD3+CD56+NKG2C+, CD3+CD56+NKG2C- and CD3+CD56-NKG2C+ T-cell subsets from several donors. Of the eight sequenced donors, seven were found to be HCMV-seropositive and one was found to be HCMV-seronegative. To restrict sorting to alphabetaTCR-expressing T cells, an anti-gammadeltaTCR antibody was added in several experiments. In five to seven donors, the dominant CD3+CD56+NKG2C+ clonotypes were found to rank among the top 10 CD8+ clonotypes and to make up roughly 1.0-7.0% of CD8+ T cells. Those dominant clonotypes were again the most abundant among CD3+CD56-NKG2C+ cells in a few donors, at about 28.3-65%. Whether the expanded NKG2C-expressing T cell clones were specific for HCMV antigens was left unclear. The study sequenced eight donors, all healthy volunteers chosen at random: three men and five women. HCMV serostatus was determined by detecting HCMV-specific IgG in serum with a commercial ELISA kit. Reads were demultiplexed and grouped by UMI with MIGEC, and clonotypes were assembled and quantified with MiTCR. To exclude erroneous sequences, only TCR cDNA sequences supported by at least two reads were retained. The tcR package was used for downstream repertoire analysis, with clonotypes matched between fractions based on CDR3 nucleotide sequence plus V segment. VDJmatch was used to annotate antigen specificity against VDJdb, with one amino acid substitution allowed in CDR3.

Sample: CD8+ T cells sorted from blood. The V gene is TRBV5-1 and the J gene is TRBJ2-1; TRBD2 might be the D gene, on 6 matching bases. This sequence was found in a woman under 30 in good health. The CDR3 region has the sequence CASSLAQTGRGGLDEQFF. The DNA is as follows: TGCGCCAGCAGCTTGGCCCAGACGGGGCGGGGAGGTCTTGATGAGCAGTTCTTC.